This TCR beta chain is from a study of blood T cell repertoires in COVID-19. Whole-study context: Both acute and convalescent COVID-19 samples were obtained from the United States, Italy and Spain. T cells, B-cell-depleted T cells, or PBMCs supplied cDNA or gDNA.

The ends were cut back, 2 bases at V and 4 bases at J, with 24 bases in the middle. CDR3 size: 19 residues. Per germline, CDR1 MDHEN and CDR2 SYDVKM. In the original analysis: Amplification of reference gene primers provided the estimated nucleated cell counts. Using immunoSEQ multiplex PCR, the repertoire was profiled, and TCRdb retains in-frame clones only, with some absent. V and J calls and clone size follow that table, whereas D and trimming were derived from the DNA. The sample includes 120,000 to 150,000 clones, less than 90% of them seen just once. The rearrangement uses TRBV28 and TRBJ1-3, with D possibly TRBD1 on 6 matching bases. This TCR derives from a human donor in a cohort sampled during active COVID-19. Sample: peripheral blood. In DNA, the CDR3 is TGTGCCAGCAGTTTACTCCCACTTAGTCAAGGGGGAAAGGGAAACACCATATATTTT. It specifies CASSLLPLSQGGKGNTIYF.